The rows below give T cell receptor beta chains drawn from one sample of a study of blood T cell repertoires in COVID-19. Sequencing used immunoSEQ multiplex PCR; TCRdb keeps in-frame clones, though not all of them. This table has 75,000 to 95,000 clones, about four fifths appearing once. The material sequenced was peripheral blood. These receptors came from a woman between 40 and 50 years old with active or convalescent COVID-19. The CDR3 runs from the conserved cysteine through the conserved F or W. The order of the fields is J gene, D gene, clone size, V gene, CDR3 DNA, CDR3 protein. D genes are given only for firm matches. Some rows have no size entry. The others give once, few or many, or a class for an expanded clone.

j_call: TRBJ2-7; d_call: TRBD1; clone_size: NA; v_call: TRBV3-1/TRBV3-2; cdr3_nt: TGTGCCAGCAGCCAACGGGGGACAGGGGTTGGTGAGCAGTACTTC; cdr3_aa: CASSQRGTGVGEQYF
j_call: TRBJ2-2; d_call: NA; clone_size: NA; v_call: TRBV24-1; cdr3_nt: TGTGCCACCAGTGCTGCGCACGGAACCCCGCGGGCACCGAACACCGGGGAGCTGTTTTTT; cdr3_aa: CATSAAHGTPRAPNTGELFF
j_call: TRBJ2-3; d_call: NA; clone_size: NA; v_call: TRBV7-2; cdr3_nt: TGTGCCAGCAGCCCGCAGGGGATCCCCACAGATACGCAGTATTTT; cdr3_aa: CASSPQGIPTDTQYF
j_call: TRBJ2-1; d_call: TRBD2; clone_size: NA; v_call: TRBV7-3; cdr3_nt: TGTGCCAGCAGCTTAACGGCGGGAGGGAGCTCCTACAATGAGCAGTTCTTC; cdr3_aa: CASSLTAGGSSYNEQFF
j_call: TRBJ1-1; d_call: NA; clone_size: NA; v_call: TRBV5-6; cdr3_nt: TGTGCCAGCAGCTTGGGGAGGAGGGGTACTGAAGCTTTCTTT; cdr3_aa: CASSLGRRGTEAFF
j_call: TRBJ1-2; d_call: NA; clone_size: once; v_call: TRBV4-1; cdr3_nt: TGCGCCAGCAGCCAAGATGGAGGTTCCGGCTTTTATGGCTACACCTTC; cdr3_aa: CASSQDGGSGFYGYTF
j_call: TRBJ2-3; d_call: NA; clone_size: NA; v_call: TRBV3-1/TRBV3-2; cdr3_nt: TGTGCCAGCAGCCAAGATTGGGCACGCACAGATACGCAGTATTTT; cdr3_aa: CASSQDWARTDTQYF
j_call: TRBJ2-4; d_call: NA; clone_size: NA; v_call: TRBV10-3; cdr3_nt: TGTGCCATCAGCCAAGCGGCCGCCCTTACCAAAAACATTCAGTACTTC; cdr3_aa: CAISQAAALTKNIQYF
j_call: TRBJ2-5; d_call: NA; clone_size: NA; v_call: TRBV2; cdr3_nt: TGTGCCAGCAGGGCGGGGATGGGGGAGACCCAGTACTTC; cdr3_aa: CASRAGMGETQYF
j_call: TRBJ1-4; d_call: NA; clone_size: NA; v_call: TRBV28; cdr3_nt: TGTGCCAGCAGCCGACATGACACTAATGAAAAACTGTTTTTT; cdr3_aa: CASSRHDTNEKLFF
j_call: TRBJ2-1; d_call: TRBD1; clone_size: NA; v_call: TRBV4-1; cdr3_nt: TGCGCCAGCAGCCAAGGGGACAGGGCACACAATGAGCAGTTCTTC; cdr3_aa: CASSQGDRAHNEQFF
j_call: TRBJ2-2; d_call: NA; clone_size: NA; v_call: TRBV5-4; cdr3_nt: TGTGCCAGCGCTGGGGCTCTATCCACCGGGGAGCTGTTTTTT; cdr3_aa: CASAGALSTGELFF
j_call: TRBJ1-1; d_call: NA; clone_size: NA; v_call: TRBV5-6; cdr3_nt: TGTGCCAGCAGCTTGGTAGACTCTAGGGGGAGGAACACTGAAGCTTTCTTT; cdr3_aa: CASSLVDSRGRNTEAFF
j_call: TRBJ2-5; d_call: TRBD2; clone_size: NA; v_call: TRBV9; cdr3_nt: TGTGCCAGCAGCCCAGTGGGGCGCGGGGGAAATGAAGAGACCCAGTACTTC; cdr3_aa: CASSPVGRGGNEETQYF
j_call: TRBJ2-7; d_call: TRBD1; clone_size: NA; v_call: TRBV5-1; cdr3_nt: TGCGCCAGCAGCCTCGGACAGGGGGCCGAGCAGTACTTC; cdr3_aa: CASSLGQGAEQYF
j_call: TRBJ2-7; d_call: TRBD1; clone_size: once; v_call: TRBV16; cdr3_nt: TGTGCCAGCAGCCCCGGGGGGACAGGGTCCTACGAGCAGTACTTC; cdr3_aa: CASSPGGTGSYEQYF
j_call: TRBJ1-6; d_call: NA; clone_size: NA; v_call: TRBV5-6; cdr3_nt: TGTGCCAGCAGCTTGCCAACTATAACTGGTTCACCCCTCCACTTT; cdr3_aa: CASSLPTITGSPLHF
j_call: TRBJ2-7; d_call: TRBD1; clone_size: NA; v_call: TRBV4-1; cdr3_nt: TGCGCCAGCAGCCAAGATCCAGGGACAGGGCGTTACGAGCAGTACTTC; cdr3_aa: CASSQDPGTGRYEQYF
j_call: TRBJ2-7; d_call: NA; clone_size: NA; v_call: TRBV5-4; cdr3_nt: TGTGCCAGCAGCTTAACGAATGGAGACGAGCAGTACTTC; cdr3_aa: CASSLTNGDEQYF
j_call: TRBJ1-2; d_call: TRBD1; clone_size: NA; v_call: TRBV24-1; cdr3_nt: TGTGCCACCAGTGAACGGGACAGGGCTAGAGGCTATGGCTACACCTTC; cdr3_aa: CATSERDRARGYGYTF
j_call: TRBJ1-1; d_call: NA; clone_size: NA; v_call: TRBV18; cdr3_nt: TGTGCCAGCTCACCATTCAACGTGGAGGGCACTGAAGCTTTCTTT; cdr3_aa: CASSPFNVEGTEAFF
j_call: TRBJ2-3; d_call: NA; clone_size: NA; v_call: TRBV5-6; cdr3_nt: TGTGCCAGCAGCTTGGGCAGGGAGGCAAGGAGGGCGCAGTATTTT; cdr3_aa: CASSLGREARRAQYF
j_call: TRBJ2-2; d_call: NA; clone_size: NA; v_call: TRBV7-3; cdr3_nt: TGTGCCAGCAGCTTCGAGCGGGTGTCGAACACCGGGGAGCTGTTTTTT; cdr3_aa: CASSFERVSNTGELFF
j_call: TRBJ1-2; d_call: TRBD1; clone_size: NA; v_call: TRBV6-6; cdr3_nt: TGTGCCAGCAGTTACGTCCAGGGACAGTCAAGCTACACCTTC; cdr3_aa: CASSYVQGQSSYTF
j_call: TRBJ1-2; d_call: NA; clone_size: once; v_call: TRBV5-5; cdr3_nt: TGTGCCAGCAGCTTGGACCCTTCTACAGGGACGGGCTACACCTTC; cdr3_aa: CASSLDPSTGTGYTF